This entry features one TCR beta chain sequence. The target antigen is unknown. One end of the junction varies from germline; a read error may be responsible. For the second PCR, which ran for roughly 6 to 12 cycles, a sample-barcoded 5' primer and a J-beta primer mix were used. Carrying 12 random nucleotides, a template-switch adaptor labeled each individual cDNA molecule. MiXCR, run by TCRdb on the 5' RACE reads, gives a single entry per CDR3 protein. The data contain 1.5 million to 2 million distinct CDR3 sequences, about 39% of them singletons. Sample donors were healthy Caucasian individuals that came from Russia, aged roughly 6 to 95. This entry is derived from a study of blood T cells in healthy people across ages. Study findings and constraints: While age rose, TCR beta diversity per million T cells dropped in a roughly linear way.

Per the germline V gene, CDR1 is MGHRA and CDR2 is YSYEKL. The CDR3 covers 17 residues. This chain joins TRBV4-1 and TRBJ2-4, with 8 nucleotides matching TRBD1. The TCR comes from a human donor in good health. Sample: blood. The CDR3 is CASCQNGQGAAKNIQYF. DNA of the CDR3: TGCGCCAGCTGCCAAAATGGGCAGGGGGCGGCCAAAAACATTCAGTACTTC.